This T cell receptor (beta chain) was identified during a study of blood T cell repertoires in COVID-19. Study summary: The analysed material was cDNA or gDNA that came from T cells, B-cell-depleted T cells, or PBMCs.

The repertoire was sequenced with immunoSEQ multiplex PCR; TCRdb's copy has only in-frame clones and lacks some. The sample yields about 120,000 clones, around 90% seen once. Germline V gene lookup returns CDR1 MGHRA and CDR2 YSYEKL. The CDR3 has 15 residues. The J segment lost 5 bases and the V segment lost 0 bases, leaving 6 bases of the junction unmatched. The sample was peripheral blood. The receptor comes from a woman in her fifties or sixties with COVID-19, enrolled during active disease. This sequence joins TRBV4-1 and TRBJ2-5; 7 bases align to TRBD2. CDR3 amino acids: CASSQDGSGRETQYF. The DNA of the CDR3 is TGCGCCAGCAGCCAAGATGGCTCCGGGAGGGAGACCCAGTACTTC.